This is a list of T cell receptor beta chains from one sample in a study of blood T cell repertoires in COVID-19. Sequenced by immunoSEQ multiplex PCR; TCRdb stores in-frame clones only, minus some. The sample yields about 270,000 clones, about 83% seen once. The sequenced material came from peripheral blood. These receptors originate from a woman between 45 and 60 years old who had recovered from COVID-19. The CDR3 runs from the conserved cysteine through the conserved F or W. D genes are given only for firm matches. The size of a clone is reported for some rows only, either as once, few or many, or as a class for expanded clones.

D gene | clone size | CDR3 length | J gene | V gene | CDR3 protein | CDR3 DNA
TRBD2 | . | 16 | TRBJ2-7 | TRBV3-1/TRBV3-2 | CASSQARTSGNYEQYF | TGTGCCAGCAGCCAAGCTCGGACGAGCGGGAACTACGAGCAGTACTTC
. | . | 14 | TRBJ2-1 | TRBV18 | CASSVPSSYNEQFF | TGTGCCAGCTCCGTACCGAGCTCCTACAATGAGCAGTTCTTC
TRBD2 | . | 18 | TRBJ2-2 | TRBV4-3 | CASSRGTSGRLNTGELFF | TGCGCCAGCAGCCGCGGGACTAGCGGGAGGCTGAACACCGGGGAGCTGTTTTTT
TRBD2 | . | 15 | TRBJ2-1 | TRBV6-5 | CASRTGLAGGVEQFF | TGTGCCAGCAGGACGGGTCTAGCGGGAGGGGTTGAGCAGTTCTTC
TRBD1 | once | 14 | TRBJ2-5 | TRBV5-4 | CASSEGTAVETQYF | TGTGCCAGCAGCGAAGGGACAGCCGTCGAGACCCAGTACTTC
TRBD2 | . | 13 | TRBJ2-3 | TRBV7-2 | CASSLGGADTQYF | TGTGCCAGCAGCTTGGGGGGGGCAGATACGCAGTATTTT
TRBD2 | few | 16 | TRBJ2-2 | TRBV7-2 | CASSPPLAGYTGELFF | TGTGCCAGCAGCCCGCCGTTAGCGGGGTACACCGGGGAGCTGTTTTTT
TRBD1 | . | 16 | TRBJ1-5 | TRBV28 | CASRIPGQGGNQPQHF | TGTGCCAGCAGAATCCCGGGACAGGGGGGCAATCAGCCCCAGCATTTT
TRBD2 | once | 15 | TRBJ2-1 | TRBV27 | CASRGGGARLNEQFF | TGTGCCAGCCGGGGCGGGGGGGCTCGGCTAAATGAGCAGTTCTTC
TRBD1 | . | 15 | TRBJ1-5 | TRBV6-1 | CASSEGTGGDQPQHF | TGTGCCAGCAGTGAAGGGACAGGGGGCGATCAGCCCCAGCATTTT
. | . | 14 | TRBJ1-4 | TRBV5-1 | CASSWEGANEKLFF | TGCGCCAGCAGCTGGGAGGGGGCTAATGAAAAACTGTTTTTT
. | . | 21 | TRBJ1-3 | TRBV4-1 | CASSHSYILRGYLGPGNTIYF | TGCGCCAGCAGCCACTCATACATTCTCAGGGGCTACCTTGGTCCTGGAAACACCATATATTTT
TRBD1 | . | 18 | TRBJ1-5 | TRBV7-8 | CASSLEVMGTGVNQPQHF | TGTGCCAGCAGCTTAGAGGTTATGGGGACAGGGGTCAATCAGCCCCAGCATTTT
TRBD1 | . | 13 | TRBJ1-1 | TRBV6-5 | CASSPDRDAEAFF | TGTGCCAGCAGTCCCGACAGGGACGCTGAAGCTTTCTTT
TRBD1 | . | 15 | TRBJ2-7 | TRBV6-5 | CASSFQQGDPYEQYF | TGTGCCAGCAGTTTCCAACAGGGGGACCCCTACGAGCAGTACTTC
. | . | 14 | TRBJ1-5 | TRBV10-1 | CASSESVGGQPQHF | TGCGCCAGCAGTGAGTCGGTGGGGGGGCAGCCCCAGCATTTT
TRBD1 | . | 17 | TRBJ2-7 | TRBV10-1 | CASRYRGSARYDSEQYF | TGCGCCAGCAGGTACAGGGGGTCGGCTAGATACGACTCGGAGCAGTACTTC